The 32 T cell receptor beta chains listed next were all sequenced from one sample in a study of T cells after yellow fever vaccination. TCRdb reprocessed the 5' RACE reads via MiXCR and lists one record per CDR3 protein. The data hold 200,000 to 300,000 distinct CDR3 sequences, with 10% to 15% observed a single time. The sample was CD4+ T cells sorted from PBMCs, taken 45 days after the yellow fever booster vaccination. The receptors were gathered from a man aged 25-40 years who received the YFV17D yellow fever vaccine.

The V gene is TRBV27, the J gene TRBJ1-2, with D tentatively TRBD1 (5 bases). Trimming removed 6 bases from V and 8 bases from J, with 16 bases in between. The CDR3 runs to 13 residues. Per germline, CDR1 MNHEY and CDR2 SMNVEV (reference sequence). This CDR3 is CASSLRSGTGYTF. CDR3 DNA sequence: TGTGCCAGCAGCCTGAGATCCGGGACCGGCTACACCTTC.

This clonotype was found a few times. The chain has TRBV20-1 and TRBJ1-4, with a possible D match to TRBD1 (5 bases). The V gene lost 3 bases and the J gene lost 5 bases, with 25 bases spanning the gap. Germline V CDR1 and CDR2: DFQATT, SNEGSKA (reference sequence). This CDR3 spans 18 amino acids. CDR3 region: CSARDREGQGSPNEKLFF. For the CDR3, the DNA is TGCAGTGCTAGGGACCGGGAAGGTCAGGGCTCACCGAATGAAAAACTGTTTTTT.

Notes on this clonotype: A read error may account for a junction end that differs from germline. The chain employs TRBV4-3 and TRBJ2-5; 7 positions match TRBD1. The CDR3 contains 14 residues. Germline CDR1 and CDR2: LGHNA and YSLEER. The CDR3 region is CASSQLETGESQYF. CDR3 DNA: TGCGCCAGCAGCCAGCTAGAAACAGGGGAGAGCCAGTACTTC.

Concerning this clonotype: A much larger clone sits a single nucleotide away, making a read error possible. J is TRBJ2-4 and V is TRBV12-3 or TRBV12-4, with D maybe TRBD2 (6 bases). This CDR3 has 14 residues. V was trimmed by 7 bases and J by 6 bases, leaving 16 bases between them. CDR3 nucleotide sequence: TGTGCCAGCACCTTGCCTGGGGGGAGAAACATTCAGTACTTC. As protein: CASTLPGGRNIQYF.

The CDR3 DNA is TGTGCCAGCAGCACGGGACAGGCCACAGATACGCAGTATTTT. This translates into CASSTGQATDTQYF. The V gene is TRBV28, the J gene TRBJ2-3, with 8 nucleotides matching TRBD1. With 6 bases clipped from V and 2 bases from J, the junction kept 4 bases outside the gene matches. Germline V CDR1 and CDR2: MDHEN, SYDVKM. This CDR3 contains 14 residues.

In its sample, this clonotype was seen a few times. The rearrangement uses TRBV6-1 and TRBJ2-2; D gene ambiguous. CDR1 is MNHNS and CDR2 is SASEGT in the germline V gene. Trimming removed 3 bases from V and 7 bases from J, with 6 bases in between. This CDR3 region has 12 residues. The CDR3 here is CASSDTIGELFF. CDR3 nucleotide sequence: TGTGCCAGCAGTGATACGATCGGGGAGCTGTTTTTT.

A few counts support this clonotype. The V and J genes are TRBV20-1 and TRBJ1-1, with D perhaps matching TRBD1 (5 bases). The CDR3 extends over 13 amino acids. V lost 3 bases, J lost 6 bases, and 14 bases lay in between. Germline assignment: CDR1 DFQATT and CDR2 SNEGSKA (reference sequence). The CDR3 spells CSASGGGKAEAFF. As DNA, the CDR3 is TGCAGTGCTAGTGGCGGGGGTAAGGCTGAAGCTTTCTTT.

The chain couples TRBV5-1 to TRBJ2-2; TRBD1 matches at 7 bases. This CDR3 comprises 15 residues. The germline CDR1 and CDR2 sequences are SGHRS and YFSETQ. V shed 1 base and J 1 base; nucleotides not matched to a gene: 1. CDR3 in DNA: TGCGCCAGCAGCTTGCCAGGGGGGAACACCGGGGAGCTGTTTTTT. Translating gives CASSLPGGNTGELFF.

This clonotype appeared many times. The CDR3 DNA is TGCGCCAGCAGCTTGGAGACAGATACGCAGTATTTT. This encodes CASSLETDTQYF. The rearrangement uses TRBV5-1 and TRBJ2-3, with D hard to call. CDR3 size: 12 residues. Germline V gives CDR1 SGHRS, CDR2 YFSETQ. Deletions cut 0 bases from V and 3 bases from J, with 2 bases between.

This clonotype was observed a handful of times. The chain is built from TRBV7-2 and TRBJ1-2; 7 nucleotides agree with TRBD1. Germline trimming cut 4 bases from V and 4 bases from J; bases unmatched to any gene: 12. The length of the CDR3 is 16 residues. CDR1 and CDR2 from the germline V gene are SGHTA and FQGNSA. CDR3 protein: CASSSMGRDSSYGYTF. The CDR3 coding sequence is TGTGCCAGCAGCTCAATGGGACGGGACAGCAGCTATGGCTACACCTTC.

This sequence joins TRBV5-1 and TRBJ1-1; TRBD1 might be the D (5 bases). V dropped 2 bases and J dropped 1 base, with 21 bases sitting between them. In germline, CDR1 is SGHRS, CDR2 YFSETQ. This CDR3 is 18 amino acids long. The CDR3 DNA is TGCGCCAGCAGCTTTGAAATGGGGCAGGGCGGAGGGAACACTGAAGCTTTCTTT. It specifies CASSFEMGQGGGNTEAFF.

The rearrangement joins TRBV29-1 to TRBJ2-1, with TRBD2 matching over 7 bases. Looked up from germline, CDR1 is SQVTM and CDR2 is ANQGSEA. V shed 8 bases, J shed 7 bases, and the junction held 17 bases outside the gene matches. The CDR3 runs to 15 residues. The CDR3 is CSPRRASGSGNEQFF. The DNA for the CDR3 is TGCAGCCCACGAAGGGCTAGCGGTAGTGGTAATGAGCAGTTCTTC.

The table lists this clonotype with a few counts. The V and J genes are TRBV20-1 and TRBJ2-3; D is uncertain. Germline loops: CDR1 DFQATT, CDR2 SNEGSKA (reference sequence). CDR3 size: 15 residues. V lost 0 bases and J 0 bases, leaving 10 bases between the germline ends. This CDR3 is CSAREGTGSTDTQYF. The CDR3, as DNA: TGCAGTGCTAGAGAAGGCACTGGGAGCACAGATACGCAGTATTTT.

This clonotype was picked up a small number of times. V gene TRBV5-1 combines with J gene TRBJ2-2; maybe TRBD1 (6 bases). V was clipped by 3 bases and J by 3 bases, with 15 bases between them. The CDR3 contains 16 residues. The V gene's germline CDR1 is SGHRS and CDR2 YFSETQ. DNA of the CDR3: TGCGCCAGCAGCTCTGGACAGTCAGGGGACACCGGGGAGCTGTTTTTT. Translated, it gives CASSSGQSGDTGELFF.

The chain links TRBV28 to TRBJ2-1; no firm D call. This CDR3 is built from 15 residues. V was trimmed by 3 bases and J by 3 bases, leaving 12 bases between them. CDR1 MDHEN and CDR2 SYDVKM come from the germline V gene. CDR3 sequence: CASSFSTKFYNEQFF. In DNA, the CDR3 is TGTGCCAGCAGTTTTTCCACAAAATTCTACAATGAGCAGTTCTTC.

This clonotype was found a few times. This chain links TRBV7-8 with TRBJ2-2; D remains unclear. Trimming left V 3 bases short and J 4 bases short, with 6 bases between. The CDR3 contains 13 residues. Germline V CDR1 and CDR2: SGHVS, FQNEAQ. The CDR3 loop reads CASSFVFTGELFF. The CDR3 DNA is TGTGCCAGCAGCTTCGTCTTCACCGGGGAGCTGTTTTTT. Filled out from reference TRBV7-8 and TRBJ2-2, the complete variable domain reads GAGVSQSPRYKVAKRGQDVALRCDPISGHVSLFWYQQALGQGPEFLTYFQNEAQLDKSGLPSDRFFAERPEGSVSTLKIQRTQQEDSAVYLCASSFVFTGELFFGEGSRLTVL.

This clonotype was seen more than once but under ten times. J is TRBJ2-7 and V is TRBV6-5, with D possibly being TRBD1 (7 bases). Germline-derived CDR1 and CDR2 are MNHEY and SVGAGI. This CDR3 region has 14 residues. The V end was cut by 4 bases, the J end by 0 bases, with 10 bases between. The CDR3 nucleotides are TGTGCCAGCAGTTGGCAGGGGGGCTCCTACGAGCAGTACTTC. Amino acids: CASSWQGGSYEQYF.

V is TRBV12-3 or TRBV12-4 and J is TRBJ2-3, with D perhaps matching TRBD2 (6 bases). The CDR3 has 14 amino acids. V was trimmed by 9 bases and J by 1 base, leaving 14 bases between them. The CDR3 is CASSRDSRTDTQYF. The CDR3 DNA is TGTGCCAGTTCCCGGGACTCCCGCACAGATACGCAGTATTTT.

In nucleotides, the CDR3 is TGCGCCAGCAGTGAGAAGGGCCGGGAGCAGTTCTTC. This translates into CASSEKGREQFF. The chain has TRBV10-1 and TRBJ2-1, with D unclear. The V end lost 2 bases, the J end lost 10 bases, and 9 bases lay between the germline ends. The V gene's germline CDR1 is WNHNN and CDR2 SYGVQD (reference sequence). The CDR3 runs to 12 residues.

The genes are TRBV28 and TRBJ1-2; TRBD1 aligns across 9 bases. The CDR3 is made up of 13 amino acids. V shed 5 bases, J shed 8 bases, and the junction held 6 bases outside the gene matches. Germline V lookup: CDR1 MDHEN, CDR2 SYDVKM. The CDR3 is CASSVQGAEGYTF. The CDR3 DNA sequence: TGTGCCAGCAGTGTACAGGGGGCGGAGGGCTACACCTTC.

In DNA, the CDR3 is TGTGCCAGCAGACGCCCGGGGGCTGGAGCGGGAGGATACGAGCAGTACTTC. Protein: CASRRPGAGAGGYEQYF. This chain joins TRBV6-1 and TRBJ2-7; 9 positions match TRBD2. The CDR3 consists of 17 residues. CDR1 and CDR2 from the germline V gene are MNHNS and SASEGT. Trimming at V came to 6 bases and at J to 4 bases, leaving 16 bases not matched to a gene.

This clonotype has only a few counts. CDR3 region: CASSEQGVNQPQHF. Written as DNA, the CDR3 is TGTGCCAGCAGTGAACAGGGGGTTAATCAGCCCCAGCATTTT. This rearrangement joins TRBV2 to TRBJ1-5, with 7 bases aligning to TRBD1. The CDR3 runs 14 residues. Germline-derived CDR1 and CDR2 are SNHLY and FYNNEI. V trimming: 2 bases; J trimming: 4 bases; junction bases outside the gene matches: 2.

This clonotype was seen more than once but under ten times. This sequence joins TRBV28 and TRBJ2-7; TRBD2 matches at 14 bases. V shed 5 bases, J shed 9 bases, and the junction held 15 bases outside the gene matches. CDR1 and CDR2 from the germline V gene are MDHEN and SYDVKM. The CDR3 consists of 17 residues. The CDR3 nucleotides read TGTGCCAGCAGTACGGGACTAGCGGGAGAACTTGGGAAGGGGCAGTACTTC. It specifies CASSTGLAGELGKGQYF.

As regards this clonotype: Its ends do not fully match the called genes, so a read error is possible. The chain is built from TRBV5-5 and TRBJ2-7; 8 positions agree with TRBD1. Per the germline V gene, CDR1 is SGHKS and CDR2 is YYEKEE (reference sequence). CDR3 size: 11 residues. CDR3 nucleotide sequence: TGTGCCAGCAGCTTGATCGGCAGGGGGCACTTC. It translates to CASSLIGRGHF.

The J gene is TRBJ2-7, the V gene TRBV12-3 or TRBV12-4; possible D gene TRBD2, 6 bases. Trimming took 10 bases from V and 5 from J, leaving 15 bases between them. CDR3 length: 12 amino acids. CDR3 bases: TGTGCCACCCGGAGGGCCGGTAACGAGCAGTACTTC. Amino acid sequence: CATRRAGNEQYF.

This clonotype has a handful of counts. The chain links TRBV7-2 to TRBJ2-7, with a tentative D call TRBD2 (5 bases). The germline CDR1 and CDR2 sequences are SGHTA and FQGNSA. The CDR3 sequence is 17 residues long. V dropped 2 bases and J dropped 4 bases, with 21 bases sitting between them. The CDR3 sequence: CASSLLLTGKISYEQYF. CDR3 sequence (DNA): TGTGCCAGCAGCTTATTGTTGACCGGGAAGATTTCTTACGAGCAGTACTTC. Full variable domain (missing parts from reference TRBV7-2 and TRBJ2-7): GAGVSQSPSNKVTEKGKDVELRCDPISGHTALYWYRQSLGQGLEFLIYFQGNSAPDKSGLPSDRFSAERTGGSVSTLTIQRTQQEDSAVYLCASSLLLTGKISYEQYFGPGTRLTVT.

V is TRBV20-1 and J is TRBJ2-7, with TRBD1 identical over 7 bases. The CDR3 runs 12 residues. Germline CDR1 and CDR2: DFQATT and SNEGSKA (reference sequence). Germline trimming cut 6 bases from V and 2 bases from J; bases unmatched to any gene: 4. The CDR3 sequence is CSAVDRAYEQYF. In DNA, the CDR3 is TGCAGTGCGGTCGACAGGGCCTACGAGCAGTACTTC.

The V call is TRBV7-2, the J call TRBJ2-2; 10 bases agree with TRBD2. Trimming took 1 base from V and 0 from J; bases not matched to a gene: 2. This CDR3 is 17 amino acids long. CDR1 SGHTA and CDR2 FQGNSA come from the germline V gene. In DNA, the CDR3 is TGTGCCAGCAGCTTAGTAGCGGGAGGCACGAACACCGGGGAGCTGTTTTTT. This sequence encodes CASSLVAGGTNTGELFF.

The V gene is TRBV20-1, the J gene TRBJ2-4, with D perhaps assigned TRBD1 or TRBD2 (5 bases each). The CDR3 is 11 amino acids. Deletions cut 6 bases from V and 9 bases from J, with 12 bases between. CDR1 and CDR2 (germline): DFQATT, SNEGSKA (reference sequence). CDR3 in DNA: TGCAGTGCCAACCGGGGCGGCATTCAGTACTTC. It yields the protein CSANRGGIQYF.

The chain employs TRBV20-1 and TRBJ2-3; TRBD2 matches at 9 bases. The germline CDR1 and CDR2 sequences are DFQATT and SNEGSKA (reference sequence). The CDR3 is 16 amino acids. Unmatched junction bases numbered 7, after V lost 3 bases and J lost 0 bases. CDR3 in DNA: TGCAGTGCTAGCAGTGGGCTAGCGGGGAGCACAGATACGCAGTATTTT. It is translated as CSASSGLAGSTDTQYF.

J is TRBJ2-4 and V is TRBV6-1, with D maybe TRBD2 (6 bases). CDR3 length equals 16 residues. Germline CDR1 MNHNS, CDR2 SASEGT. Trimming removed 5 bases at V and 0 bases at J, with 14 bases between. The CDR3 bases are TGTGCCAGCAGTCTCGGAGGGATTTTAGCCAAAAACATTCAGTACTTC. Protein sequence: CASSLGGILAKNIQYF.

This clonotype occurred many times. This sequence joins TRBV20-1 and TRBJ1-4, with D unresolved. From germline, CDR1 is DFQATT and CDR2 SNEGSKA (reference sequence). The CDR3 contains 14 residues. Trimming shortened V by 0 bases and J by 4 bases, and 9 bases separated the two germline ends. This CDR3 reads CSAREVLDNEKLFF. CDR3 sequence (DNA): TGCAGTGCTAGAGAGGTGCTGGATAATGAAAAACTGTTTTTT.